This TCR beta chain came from a study of T cell responses to AZD1222 COVID-19 vaccine. Study-level points and caveats: Targeting of unmutated variant regions was reportedly seen in nearly half of spike-specific TCRs.

Second-dose intervals near 4 or 12 weeks were combined. Note on this clone: Its specificity is not known. At one boundary the junction diverges from the germline segment, which might be a read error.

TCRdb's copy holds only in-frame clones and misses some; the assay was immunoSEQ multiplex PCR. Of about 150,000 clones in the sample, around 93% were seen once. Germline lookup yields CDR1 SGHRS and CDR2 YFSETQ. This CDR3 region has 17 residues. The clonotype originates from an adult who received the AZD1222 COVID-19 vaccine. Sequenced here: peripheral blood, sampled 28 days after the second AZD1222 dose. The genes are TRBV5-1 and TRBJ2-3; 9 positions match TRBD2. The CDR3 spells CARSLPGAGGATDTQYF. CDR3 nucleotides: TGCGCCCGCAGCCTCCCGGGGGCGGGGGGGGCTACAGATACGCAGTATTTT.